The clone carrying this TCR beta chain was seen a handful of times. The data derive from a study of beta chain features in type 1 diabetes. Expressed TCRB transcripts were sequenced because the entire RNA isolate underwent reverse transcription. Deep immunoSEQ sequencing covered naive, central memory and regulatory T cell samples. Clones were sequenced by immunoSEQ multiplex PCR, and TCRdb holds only the in-frame ones, with some missing. Of 130,000 to 150,000 clones in the sample, about 9.2% were seen once. The CDR3 has 11 residues. The ends were cut back, 5 bases at V and 12 bases at J, with 14 bases in the middle. Germline CDR1 PRHDT, CDR2 FYEKMQ (reference sequence).

The TCR originated in a man between 18 and 29 years old in good health. The gene calls are TRBV13 and TRBJ2-7; a weak D match, TRBD1 (7 bases). Input material: central memory CD4+ T cells from blood. The CDR3 spells CASSTRGELYF. Here the CDR3 DNA reads TGTGCCAGCAGCACCAGGGGGGAACTGTACTTC. Combining the CDR3 with reference TRBV13 and TRBJ2-7 gives the whole variable domain AAGVIQSPRHLIKEKRETATLKCYPIPRHDTVYWYQQGPGQDPQFLISFYEKMQSDKGSIPDRFSAQQFSDYHSELNMSSLELGDSALYFCASSTRGELYFGPGTRLTVT.